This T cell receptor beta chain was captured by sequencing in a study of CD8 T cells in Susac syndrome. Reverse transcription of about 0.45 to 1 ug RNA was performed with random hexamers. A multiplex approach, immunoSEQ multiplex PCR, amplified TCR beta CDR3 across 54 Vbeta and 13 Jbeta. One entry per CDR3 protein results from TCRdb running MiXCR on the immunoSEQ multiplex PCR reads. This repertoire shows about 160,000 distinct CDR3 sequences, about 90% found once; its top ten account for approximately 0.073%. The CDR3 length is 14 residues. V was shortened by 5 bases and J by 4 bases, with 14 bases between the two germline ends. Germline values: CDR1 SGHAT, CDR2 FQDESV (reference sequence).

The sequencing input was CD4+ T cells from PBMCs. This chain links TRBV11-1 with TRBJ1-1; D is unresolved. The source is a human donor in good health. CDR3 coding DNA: TGTGCCAGCAGCGAGACAAAAATGAGCACTGAAGCTTTCTTT. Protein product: CASSETKMSTEAFF. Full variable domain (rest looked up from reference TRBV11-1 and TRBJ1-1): EAEVAQSPRYKITEKSQAVAFWCDPISGHATLYWYRQILGQGPELLVQFQDESVVDDSQLPKDRFSAERLKGVDSTLKIQPAELGDSAMYLCASSETKMSTEAFFGQGTRLTVV.